The text below deals with one TCR beta chain. The data were taken from a study of blood T cell repertoires in COVID-19. Study information: Sites across the United States, Italy and Spain contributed samples from acute and convalescent COVID-19. In each case, the material was cDNA or gDNA derived from T cells, B-cell-depleted T cells, or PBMCs.

Germline CDR1 reads SGHRS; CDR2 reads YFSETQ. The CDR3 length is 14 residues. With V trimmed by 0 bases and J by 7 bases, 0 bases remained unmatched. Original analysis: Reference gene primer amplification gave estimated nucleated cell counts. The protocol was immunoSEQ multiplex PCR, while the TCRdb copy is restricted to in-frame clones and leaves out a portion. V and J calls and clone size are copied from that table; D and trimming were computed from the DNA. The sample consists of roughly 16,000 clones, 80% to 90% of them appearing once. This receptor was taken from a man aged 80 or over with acute or convalescent COVID-19. What was sequenced was peripheral blood. The chain links TRBV5-1 to TRBJ1-6; 8 bases align to TRBD1. This chain's CDR3 is CASSLDRGNSPLHF. The CDR3 DNA reads as TGCGCCAGCAGCTTGGACAGGGGGAATTCACCCCTCCACTTT.